These T cell receptor beta chains were read from a single sample in a study of Ad26.COV2.S vaccination and SARS-CoV-2 variants. Repertoires were generated with immunoSEQ multiplex PCR, while TCRdb's copy carries only in-frame clones and drops some. The sample shows approximately 280,000 clones, approximately 89% of them seen only once. The input for sequencing was peripheral blood, taken in a trial of Ad26.COV2.S vaccine versus placebo. All receptors come from a person between 18 and 60 years old who received the Ad26.COV2.S COVID-19 vaccine or a placebo. CDR3s leave out the opening cysteine and the closing phenylalanine or tryptophan.

TRBV4-1,16,TRBJ2-7,ASSQAGLAGLNAYEQY
TRBV3-1/TRBV3-2,14,TRBJ1-4,ASSRETSATNEKLF
TRBV28,9,TRBJ2-1,ASGDANEQF
TRBV15,12,TRBJ2-7,ATSRARGAYEQY
TRBV2,12,TRBJ2-2,ASSEQANTGELF
TRBV6-5,11,TRBJ2-2,ASSRADSGELF
TRBV12-3/TRBV12-4,10,TRBJ2-5,ASSFLRETQY
TRBV9,18,TRBJ1-1,ASSVAHLTGGKVGLAEAF
TRBV11-1,13,TRBJ2-7,ASSPRTSFSYEQY
TRBV3-1/TRBV3-2,11,TRBJ2-3,ASSQVGADTQY
TRBV7-2,12,TRBJ1-1,ASSLGAGITEAF
TRBV20-1,8,TRBJ1-1,SAGLAEAF
TRBV4-3,12,TRBJ1-2,ASSQESSDYGYT
TRBV20-1,12,TRBJ2-3,SASWSVRTDTQY
TRBV21-1,14,TRBJ2-5,ASSRCPGRPRETQY
TRBV6-5,12,TRBJ1-5,ASSPPGGDQPQH
TRBV5-4,13,TRBJ2-2,ASSNSGTRSGELF
TRBV5-1,13,TRBJ1-5,ASSLVGALGQPQH